Listed below are T cell receptor beta chains from one sample, sequenced in a study of T cell repertoires in cytomegalovirus infection. TCRdb reanalysed the reads using MiXCR and keeps one entry per CDR3 protein. The sample has a few hundred thousand distinct CDR3 sequences; 35% to 50% are singletons. No antigen has been assigned to these receptors. Specimen: cultured PBMCs, collected from culture after CMV antigen stimulation. All receptors derive from a human donor in good health (CMV status not recorded). Some clones in this sample may be carry-over from other donors' samples. Both conserved end residues are part of each CDR3. D genes are given only for firm matches. Clone size is not always given. Where it is, it says once, few, many or a class for expanded clones.

V: TRBV7-2
J: TRBJ2-7
D: NA
size: few
CDR3: CASSLAGGMSYEQYF
DNA: TGTGCCAGCAGCTTAGCAGGGGGGATGTCCTACGAGCAGTACTTC

V: TRBV6-1
J: TRBJ1-5
D: NA
size: few
CDR3: CASITSKVAVGSQPQHF
DNA: TGTGCCAGCATTACCTCGAAGGTGGCAGTGGGGAGTCAGCCCCAGCATTTT

V: TRBV12-3/TRBV12-4
J: TRBJ2-5
D: NA
size: few
CDR3: CASSTRGTQYF
DNA: TGTGCCAGCAGTACCCGGGGGACCCAGTACTTC

V: TRBV11-2
J: TRBJ2-7
D: NA
size: few
CDR3: CASTFRRYEQYF
DNA: TGTGCCAGCACCTTCCGGAGGTACGAGCAGTACTTC

V: TRBV7-2
J: TRBJ2-5
D: NA
size: NA
CDR3: CASSTGTTRAQETQYF
DNA: TGTGCCAGCAGCACTGGGACGACGAGGGCCCAAGAGACCCAGTACTTC

V: TRBV12-3/TRBV12-4
J: TRBJ2-3
D: TRBD2
size: NA
CDR3: CASSLGGGGEYF
DNA: TGTGCCAGCAGTCTCGGCGGCGGGGGGGAGTATTTT

V: TRBV27
J: TRBJ2-3
D: TRBD2
size: NA
CDR3: CASSPYGTSGRGTDTQYF
DNA: TGTGCCAGCAGTCCTTATGGGACTAGCGGGAGAGGCACAGATACGCAGTATTTT

V: TRBV12-3/TRBV12-4
J: TRBJ2-2
D: NA
size: NA
CDR3: CASTEDGELFF
DNA: TGTGCCAGCACGGAGGACGGGGAGCTGTTTTTT

V: TRBV12-3/TRBV12-4
J: TRBJ2-2
D: NA
size: NA
CDR3: CASSLRGANGELFF
DNA: TGTGCCAGCAGTTTACGGGGGGCGAACGGGGAGCTGTTTTTT

V: TRBV7-6
J: TRBJ1-1
D: NA
size: NA
CDR3: CASSLFTGNTEAFF
DNA: TGTGCCAGCAGCTTATTCACGGGGAACACTGAAGCTTTCTTT

V: TRBV28
J: TRBJ1-1
D: TRBD1
size: NA
CDR3: CASRPGTGMFTEAFF
DNA: TGTGCCAGCAGACCCGGGACAGGGATGTTCACTGAAGCTTTCTTT

V: TRBV7-2
J: TRBJ2-7
D: NA
size: NA
CDR3: CASTLDQPSSYEQYF
DNA: TGTGCCAGCACCCTTGATCAGCCGAGCTCCTACGAGCAGTACTTC

V: TRBV7-2
J: TRBJ2-1
D: NA
size: few
CDR3: CASSISSYNEQFF
DNA: TGTGCCAGCAGCATTAGCTCCTACAATGAGCAGTTCTTC

V: TRBV2
J: TRBJ2-3
D: TRBD1
size: NA
CDR3: CATRTGTGSTDTQYF
DNA: TGTGCCACCCGAACCGGGACAGGGAGCACAGATACGCAGTATTTT

V: TRBV6-6
J: TRBJ1-4
D: TRBD1
size: NA
CDR3: CASSRGTAAATNEKLFF
DNA: TGTGCCAGCAGCCGGGGGACAGCAGCCGCAACTAATGAAAAACTGTTTTTT

V: TRBV28
J: TRBJ1-2
D: NA
size: few
CDR3: CASSFAEGYTF
DNA: TGTGCCAGCAGTTTCGCGGAAGGCTACACCTTC

V: TRBV25-1
J: TRBJ1-5
D: NA
size: NA
CDR3: CASSGTSGGQPQHF
DNA: TGTGCCAGCAGTGGGACTTCTGGAGGTCAGCCCCAGCATTTT

V: TRBV20-1
J: TRBJ2-7
D: TRBD1
size: NA
CDR3: CSARGNRGRWYEQYF
DNA: TGCAGTGCTAGAGGCAACAGGGGGCGATGGTACGAGCAGTACTTC

V: TRBV29-1
J: TRBJ1-1
D: NA
size: NA
CDR3: CSTKSGYTEAFF
DNA: TGCAGCACTAAGAGTGGCTACACTGAAGCTTTCTTT

V: TRBV7-9
J: TRBJ2-7
D: NA
size: NA
CDR3: CASSQWDEGGEQYF
DNA: TGTGCCAGCAGCCAATGGGACGAAGGAGGGGAGCAGTACTTC

V: TRBV7-8
J: TRBJ1-2
D: NA
size: once
CDR3: CASSPAETYGYTF
DNA: TGTGCCAGCAGCCCCGCGGAGACCTATGGCTACACCTTC

V: TRBV5-1
J: TRBJ2-3
D: TRBD2
size: few
CDR3: CASSRSGGAADTQYF
DNA: TGCGCCAGCAGCCGAAGCGGGGGGGCCGCAGATACGCAGTATTTT

V: TRBV6-6
J: TRBJ2-5
D: NA
size: NA
CDR3: CASSPRVSSRETQYF
DNA: TGTGCCAGCAGCCCACGGGTCTCCTCACGAGAGACCCAGTACTTC

V: TRBV7-9
J: TRBJ1-5
D: TRBD1
size: few
CDR3: CASGGDSGQPQHF
DNA: TGTGCCAGCGGGGGGGACAGCGGTCAGCCCCAGCATTTT

V: TRBV20-1
J: TRBJ1-1
D: NA
size: few
CDR3: CSALEDMNTEAFF
DNA: TGCAGTGCCCTGGAAGACATGAACACTGAAGCTTTCTTT

V: TRBV20-1
J: TRBJ2-5
D: NA
size: NA
CDR3: CSARVGAMTYQETQYF
DNA: TGCAGTGCTAGAGTCGGGGCTATGACATACCAAGAGACCCAGTACTTC

V: TRBV11-3
J: TRBJ2-1
D: TRBD1
size: few
CDR3: CASSLGTGPNEQFF
DNA: TGTGCCAGCAGCTTGGGGACAGGCCCCAATGAGCAGTTCTTC

V: TRBV6-2/TRBV6-3
J: TRBJ2-1
D: NA
size: once
CDR3: CASSYRGGVYNEQFF
DNA: TGTGCCAGCAGTTATAGGGGCGGGGTCTACAATGAGCAGTTCTTC

V: TRBV12-3/TRBV12-4
J: TRBJ2-3
D: TRBD1
size: NA
CDR3: CASSMDGRGMGTQYF
DNA: TGTGCCAGCAGTATGGACGGCAGGGGGATGGGTACGCAGTATTTT

V: TRBV18
J: TRBJ1-4
D: NA
size: few
CDR3: CASSQTSATNEKLFF
DNA: TGTGCCAGCTCACAGACCTCTGCAACTAATGAAAAACTGTTTTTT

V: TRBV12-3/TRBV12-4
J: TRBJ2-2
D: NA
size: NA
CDR3: CASSLNRPSTGELFF
DNA: TGTGCCAGCAGTTTAAACAGGCCGAGCACCGGGGAGCTGTTTTTT

V: TRBV6-5
J: TRBJ2-7
D: NA
size: NA
CDR3: CASRSGGYEQYF
DNA: TGTGCCAGCAGGTCCGGGGGTTACGAGCAGTACTTC

V: TRBV20-1
J: TRBJ2-7
D: TRBD2
size: NA
CDR3: CSGTSGRPLYEQYF
DNA: TGCAGTGGGACTAGCGGGAGACCTCTTTACGAGCAGTACTTC

V: TRBV29-1
J: TRBJ2-3
D: NA
size: NA
CDR3: CSVALSGGGTDTQYF
DNA: TGCAGCGTTGCCCTCTCTGGGGGCGGCACAGATACGCAGTATTTT

V: TRBV29-1
J: TRBJ2-3
D: TRBD1
size: few
CDR3: CSGRQGARFADTQYF
DNA: TGCAGCGGAAGACAGGGGGCGCGTTTTGCAGATACGCAGTATTTT

V: TRBV11-2
J: TRBJ2-5
D: NA
size: few
CDR3: CASSLVGNQETQYF
DNA: TGTGCCAGCAGCTTAGTGGGGAACCAAGAGACCCAGTACTTC

V: TRBV27
J: TRBJ2-7
D: TRBD1
size: NA
CDR3: CASSAGQGGRQYF
DNA: TGTGCCAGCAGTGCCGGACAGGGGGGACGTCAGTACTTC

V: TRBV4-2
J: TRBJ1-5
D: NA
size: few
CDR3: CASSQESQGGQPQHF
DNA: TGTGCCAGCAGCCAAGAGAGCCAGGGTGGTCAGCCCCAGCATTTT

V: TRBV12-3/TRBV12-4
J: TRBJ1-2
D: TRBD1
size: NA
CDR3: CASSFQGVEAYGYTF
DNA: TGTGCCAGCAGTTTCCAGGGGGTAGAGGCCTATGGCTACACCTTC

V: TRBV7-2
J: TRBJ2-1
D: TRBD2
size: NA
CDR3: CASSLASGGSYNEQFF
DNA: TGTGCCAGCAGCTTAGCAAGCGGGGGCTCCTACAATGAGCAGTTCTTC

V: TRBV7-9
J: TRBJ2-5
D: NA
size: few
CDR3: CASSPKRETQYF
DNA: TGTGCCAGCAGCCCAAAGAGAGAGACCCAGTACTTC

V: TRBV9
J: TRBJ2-1
D: TRBD2
size: NA
CDR3: CASSSSGGARYNEQFF
DNA: TGTGCCAGCAGCTCCTCCGGGGGGGCGAGGTACAATGAGCAGTTCTTC

V: TRBV12-3/TRBV12-4
J: TRBJ1-5
D: NA
size: NA
CDR3: CASSLELRGQPQHF
DNA: TGTGCCAGCAGTTTAGAGTTGCGGGGCCAGCCCCAGCATTTT

V: TRBV5-4
J: TRBJ2-3
D: TRBD1
size: few
CDR3: CASSFGGQGRTDTQYF
DNA: TGTGCCAGCAGCTTCGGGGGACAGGGTAGGACAGATACGCAGTATTTT

V: TRBV5-1
J: TRBJ2-3
D: TRBD1
size: NA
CDR3: CASSFGDRVFVDTQYF
DNA: TGCGCCAGCAGCTTCGGGGACAGGGTATTCGTAGATACGCAGTATTTT

V: TRBV6-1
J: TRBJ1-1
D: NA
size: NA
CDR3: CASSSPRTRPNTEAFF
DNA: TGTGCCAGCAGTTCCCCTAGGACAAGGCCCAACACTGAAGCTTTCTTT

V: TRBV10-3
J: TRBJ2-7
D: NA
size: NA
CDR3: CAISEGQPEQYF
DNA: TGTGCCATCAGTGAAGGTCAGCCCGAGCAGTACTTC

V: TRBV12-3/TRBV12-4
J: TRBJ2-1
D: NA
size: NA
CDR3: CASRDRQLVQFF
DNA: TGTGCCAGCAGGGACAGACAGTTAGTGCAGTTCTTC

V: TRBV12-3/TRBV12-4
J: TRBJ2-7
D: TRBD2
size: few
CDR3: CASSSTGRALVEQYF
DNA: TGTGCCAGCAGTTCCACCGGGAGGGCCTTAGTCGAGCAGTACTTC

V: TRBV7-8
J: TRBJ2-2
D: NA
size: few
CDR3: CASSHRRTTGELFF
DNA: TGTGCCAGCAGCCACCGACGGACCACCGGGGAGCTGTTTTTT

V: TRBV12-3/TRBV12-4
J: TRBJ2-6
D: NA
size: NA
CDR3: CASSNNLGANVLTF
DNA: TGTGCCAGCAGTAATAACCTGGGGGCCAACGTCCTGACTTTC

V: TRBV3-1
J: TRBJ2-5
D: NA
size: NA
CDR3: CASSPGTNGETQYF
DNA: TGTGCCAGCAGCCCCGGGACCAACGGAGAGACCCAGTACTTC

V: TRBV7-2
J: TRBJ2-3
D: NA
size: NA
CDR3: CASSLVPGWDTQYF
DNA: TGTGCCAGCAGCTTAGTCCCAGGGTGGGATACGCAGTATTTT